The 20 T cell receptor beta chains below come from one sample, sequenced in a study of shared clonotypes between healthy human individuals. Only in-frame clones appear in the TCRdb table, and some are missing; sequencing was by immunoSEQ multiplex PCR. This sample yields more than 2 million clones, of which 90% to 96% are seen a single time; 0.1% to 0.15% belongs to the top ten. Material: naive CD4+ T cells sorted from blood. Stated subset: CD45RA+ positively selected. These receptor sequences come from a man younger than 35 in good health.

The chain uses TRBV12-5 and TRBJ2-1; TRBD1 matches at 8 bases. This CDR3 is 17 amino acids long. Losses at the gene ends were 6 bases for V and 0 bases for J; bases not matched to a gene: 10. Germline V lookup: CDR1 LGHNT, CDR2 FRNRAP. The CDR3 loop reads CASGLWTGLSSYNEQFF. In nucleotides, the CDR3 is TGTGCTAGTGGACTCTGGACAGGGCTAAGCTCCTACAATGAGCAGTTCTTC.

This rearrangement joins TRBV11-2 to TRBJ2-3, with 12 bases identical to TRBD2. CDR1 SGHAT and CDR2 FQNNGV come from the germline V gene. V dropped 5 bases and J dropped 8; count of bases not matched to a gene: 11. The CDR3 extends over 16 amino acids. For the CDR3, the DNA is TGTGCCAGCAGCAGACTAGCGGGAGAATTATTGGGTACGCAGTATTTT. As protein: CASSRLAGELLGTQYF.

This chain uses TRBV5-4 with TRBJ2-7; D is possibly TRBD2 (6 bases). CDR3 length: 15 amino acids. Germline CDR1 is SGHNT and CDR2 is YYREEE (reference sequence). V shed 1 base and J shed 7 bases, with 18 bases lying between them. CDR3 protein: CASSLSVGTPWEQYF. The CDR3 nucleotides are TGTGCCAGCAGCTTGTCTGTAGGGACTCCGTGGGAGCAGTACTTC.

The chain combines TRBV5-5 with TRBJ2-7; D not resolved. The CDR3 spans 15 residues. The germline CDR1 and CDR2 sequences are SGHKS and YYEKEE (reference sequence). V shed 0 bases and J shed 2 bases, with 12 bases lying between them. Written as DNA, the CDR3 is TGTGCCAGCAGCTTGGAGGGAAGGCGACCCTACGAGCAGTACTTC. Residues: CASSLEGRRPYEQYF.

The rearrangement uses TRBV7-6 and TRBJ2-6; D is perhaps TRBD2 (6 bases). V dropped 5 bases and J dropped 0 bases, with 14 bases sitting between them. Germline V gene sequence: CDR1 SGHVS, CDR2 FNYEAQ. The CDR3 sequence is 17 residues long. The CDR3 loop is CASSHGGSHSGANVLTF. For the CDR3, the DNA is TGTGCCAGCAGCCACGGGGGTTCCCACTCTGGGGCCAACGTCCTGACTTTC. Based on the CDR3 plus reference TRBV7-6 and TRBJ2-6, the full variable domain is GAGVSQSPRYKVTKRGQDVALRCDPISGHVSLYWYRQALGQGPEFLTYFNYEAQQDKSGLPNDRFSAERPEGSISTLTIQRTEQRDSAMYRCASSHGGSHSGANVLTFGAGSRLTVL.

This clone was seen once. This sample includes further DNA sequences coding for the same CDR3. V gene TRBV7-2 combines with J gene TRBJ2-7, with TRBD1 matching over 8 bases. Germline trimming cut 4 bases from V and 0 bases from J; bases unmatched to any gene: 2. CDR1 is SGHTA and CDR2 is FQGNSA in the germline V gene. There are 14 residues in the CDR3. The CDR3 nucleotides are TGTGCCAGCAGCTCGGACAGGGTCTCCTACGAGCAGTACTTC. It specifies CASSSDRVSYEQYF.

This chain joins TRBV1 and TRBJ2-7; the D call TRBD2 from the table was never checked on the DNA. TRBV1 is deemed a pseudogene. The CDR3 runs to 16 residues. The CDR3 nucleotides are TGCACCAGCAGCGACCCGGGGGGAGCGGGAGTCGACGAGCAGTACTTC. It codes for CTSSDPGGAGVDEQYF.

This sequence joins TRBV18 and TRBJ2-2; no definite D call. V dropped 3 bases and J dropped 0 bases, with 8 bases sitting between them. The CDR3 is made up of 15 amino acids. Germline CDR1 and CDR2: KGHSH and LQKENI. The DNA of the CDR3 is TGTGCCAGCTCACCTGACACTGCGAACACCGGGGAGCTGTTTTTT. The encoded protein is CASSPDTANTGELFF.

The chain employs TRBV2 and TRBJ2-7, with 12 nucleotides matching TRBD1. The CDR3 sequence is 15 residues long. V lost 10 bases to trimming and J lost 3 bases; unmatched junction nucleotides: 10. Germline V gives CDR1 SNHLY, CDR2 FYNNEI. The CDR3 DNA follows: TGTGCCACCAAGGGGGGACAGGGGGCATTCTACGAGCAGTACTTC. Encoded protein: CATKGGQGAFYEQYF.

A single count supports this clone. The V call is TRBV7-8, the J call TRBJ2-7; D might be TRBD1 or TRBD2, each matching 6 bases. From germline, CDR1 is SGHVS and CDR2 FQNEAQ. This CDR3 is 14 amino acids long. Trimming took 1 base from V and 3 from J, leaving 10 bases between them. The CDR3 DNA reads as TGTGCCAGCAGCTTAGAGGGGGGTCTCTACGAGCAGTACTTC. It specifies CASSLEGGLYEQYF.

The chain combines TRBV5-6 with TRBJ1-2; D is uncertain. The germline V gene has CDR1 SGHDT and CDR2 YYEEEE. V lost 0 bases and J 7 bases, leaving 10 bases between the germline ends. The CDR3 has 13 amino acids. The CDR3 loop reads CASSLDPLGGYTF. As DNA, the CDR3 is TGTGCCAGCAGCTTGGATCCTCTCGGTGGCTACACCTTC.

The J gene is TRBJ1-2, the V gene TRBV6-5; D is possibly TRBD1 (5 bases). V lost 0 bases and J 1 base, leaving 9 bases between the germline ends. CDR3 length: 15 amino acids. CDR1 and CDR2 from the germline V gene are MNHEY and SVGAGI. The CDR3 spells CASSYSYQGNYGYTF. In nucleotides, the CDR3 is TGTGCCAGCAGTTACTCCTACCAGGGTAACTATGGCTACACCTTC.

The chain uses TRBV9 and TRBJ1-3; no clear D. The CDR3 runs to 16 residues. Germline V gene lookup returns CDR1 SGDLS and CDR2 YYNGEE. The ends were cut back, 0 bases at V and 0 bases at J, with 10 bases in the middle. The CDR3 region is CASSVGHTSSGNTIYF. CDR3 DNA: TGTGCCAGCAGCGTAGGCCATACCTCCTCTGGAAACACCATATATTTT.

The rearrangement links TRBV4-1 to TRBJ2-2; D is perhaps TRBD2 (6 bases). Germline-derived CDR1 and CDR2 are MGHRA and YSYEKL. This CDR3 is built from 18 residues. Trimming cost V 0 bases and J 1 base, with 15 bases left between them. Here the CDR3 DNA reads TGCGCCAGCAGCCAAGATGAGCGAAGGGGACTGAACACCGGGGAGCTGTTTTTT. Its translation: CASSQDERRGLNTGELFF.

The genes are TRBV5-4 and TRBJ2-7; D might be TRBD2 (7 bases). The V gene's germline CDR1 is SGHNT and CDR2 YYREEE (reference sequence). The CDR3 spans 15 residues. V shed 6 bases and J shed 5 bases, with 21 bases lying between them. CDR3 sequence: CASNSRGEGVHEQYF. CDR3 nucleotides: TGTGCCAGCAATAGCCGAGGGGAGGGGGTCCACGAGCAGTACTTC. The whole variable domain, remainder taken from reference TRBV5-4 and TRBJ2-7, is ETGVTQSPTHLIKTRGQQVTLRCSSQSGHNTVSWYQQALGQGPQFIFQYYREEENGRGNFPPRFSGLQFPNYSSELNVNALELDDSALYLCASNSRGEGVHEQYFGPGTRLTVT.

This clone was detected once. V usage is TRBV5-8 and J usage is TRBJ1-5, with unresolved D. Per germline, CDR1 SGHTS and CDR2 YDEGEE. V dropped 5 bases and J dropped 4 bases, with 7 bases sitting between them. This CDR3 spans 12 amino acids. DNA of the CDR3: TGTGCCAGCAGGACAAGAAATCAGCCCCAGCATTTT. Protein sequence: CASRTRNQPQHF.

DNA of the CDR3: TGTGCCAGCAGTGGAAGCGGAGGGGTTGGTACAGATACGCAGTATTTT. It specifies CASSGSGGVGTDTQYF. The chain recombines TRBV6-4 with TRBJ2-3; the D gene is possibly TRBD2 (6 bases). The V gene's germline CDR1 is MRHNA and CDR2 SNTAGT. The CDR3 has 16 residues. Trimming took off 4 bases at V and 3 bases at J, with 17 bases between the two ends.

On this clone: Distinct nucleotide sequences in the sample also encode this CDR3. The chain carries TRBV11-3 and TRBJ2-2, with D perhaps TRBD1 or TRBD2 (5 bases each). CDR3 length: 15 amino acids. V was pared by 5 bases and J by 3 bases, with 13 bases between. CDR1 and CDR2 from the germline V gene are SGHNT and YENEEA. The CDR3 here is CASSLGQGDTGELFF. The CDR3 bases are TGTGCCAGCAGCCTGGGGCAGGGAGACACCGGGGAGCTGTTTTTT.

The V and J genes are TRBV6-5 and TRBJ2-7, with 9 bases matching TRBD1. The germline V gene has CDR1 MNHEY and CDR2 SVGAGI. The CDR3 has 16 amino acids. V shed 2 bases and J 3 bases; nucleotides not matched to a gene: 8. CDR3 sequence (DNA): TGTGCCAGCAGTTACGCATCCGGGACAGGGAACTACGAGCAGTACTTC. It specifies CASSYASGTGNYEQYF.

The gene calls are TRBV5-1 and TRBJ2-2; perhaps D is TRBD1 or TRBD2 (5 bases each). Germline V lookup: CDR1 SGHRS, CDR2 YFSETQ. V was cut by 4 bases and J by 6 bases, with 13 bases left in between. The length of the CDR3 is 14 residues. The CDR3 DNA is TGCGCCAGCAGCATCATACAGGAGGCCGGGGAGCTGTTTTTT. Its translation: CASSIIQEAGELFF. The full variable domain, its missing parts supplied by reference TRBV5-1 and TRBJ2-2, is KAGVTQTPRYLIKTRGQQVTLSCSPISGHRSVSWYQQTPGQGLQFLFEYFSETQRNKGNFPGRFSGRQFSNSRSEMNVSTLELGDSALYLCASSIIQEAGELFFGEGSRLTVL.